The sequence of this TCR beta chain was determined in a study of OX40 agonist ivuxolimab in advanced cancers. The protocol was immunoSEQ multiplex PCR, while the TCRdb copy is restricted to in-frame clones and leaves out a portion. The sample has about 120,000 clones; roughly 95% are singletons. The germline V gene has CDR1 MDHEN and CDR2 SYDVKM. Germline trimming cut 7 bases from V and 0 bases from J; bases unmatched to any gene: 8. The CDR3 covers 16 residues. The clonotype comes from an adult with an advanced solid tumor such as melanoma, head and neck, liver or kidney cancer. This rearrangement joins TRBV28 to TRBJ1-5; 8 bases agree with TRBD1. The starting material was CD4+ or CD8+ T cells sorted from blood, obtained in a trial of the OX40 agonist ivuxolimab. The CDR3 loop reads CASTTGGGISNQPQHF. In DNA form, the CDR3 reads TGTGCCAGCACCACAGGGGGAGGGATTAGCAATCAGCCCCAGCATTTT.